The 15 T cell receptor beta chains given below trace back to one sample, sequenced in a study of cytomegalovirus exposure and HLA in healthy donors. This PCR relied on a set of 60 Vbeta primers and 13 Jbeta primers. This table comes from immunoSEQ multiplex PCR, and its TCRdb copy is limited to in-frame clones, with some not included. This sample carries 130,000 to 150,000 clones, about 80% of them seen once, and the ten largest clones take about 4.7%. Sequencing was performed on PBMCs. These receptors all come from a male donor in good health and CMV-seronegative.

This chain links TRBV6-6 with TRBJ2-1; perhaps TRBD2 as D (7 bases). V was trimmed by 0 bases and J by 2 bases, leaving 11 bases between them. Germline loops: CDR1 MNHNY, CDR2 SVGAGI (reference sequence). The CDR3 has 16 residues. The CDR3 DNA follows: TGTGCCAGCAGTTACTCGGCCGGGGGGCCCTACAATGAGCAGTTCTTC. Translated: CASSYSAGGPYNEQFF.

This rearrangement joins TRBV28 to TRBJ2-5, with D perhaps TRBD2 (5 bases). Trimming pared 7 bases from V and 5 bases from J, leaving 20 bases between. The CDR3 spans 15 residues. Germline V gives CDR1 MDHEN, CDR2 SYDVKM. CDR3 coding DNA: TGTGCCAGCAATCCCACTGGCAAGGGCGGGGAGACCCAGTACTTC. Its translation is CASNPTGKGGETQYF.

The chain recombines TRBV18 with TRBJ2-1; perhaps TRBD2 as D (5 bases). Germline CDR1 and CDR2: KGHSH and LQKENI. The CDR3 covers 14 residues. Trimming took 4 bases from V and 1 from J, leaving 8 bases between them. CDR3 sequence reads: CASSQGGSYNEQFF. The CDR3 DNA sequence: TGTGCCAGCTCACAGGGCGGGTCCTACAATGAGCAGTTCTTC.

This rearrangement joins TRBV28 to TRBJ1-6; 7 bases align to TRBD1. Germline trimming cut 6 bases from V and 4 bases from J; bases unmatched to any gene: 3. This CDR3 comprises 14 residues. From germline, CDR1 is MDHEN and CDR2 SYDVKM. DNA of the CDR3: TGTGCCAGCAGGGAGACAGGGTATAATTCACCCCTCCACTTT. This sequence encodes CASRETGYNSPLHF.

This clone has just a few counts. The rearrangement uses TRBV7-2 and TRBJ1-5; D possibly corresponds to TRBD1 (6 bases). This CDR3 region has 15 residues. V was shortened by 5 bases and J by 4 bases, with 15 bases between the two germline ends. Per the germline V gene, CDR1 is SGHTA and CDR2 is FQGNSA. CDR3: CASSPGTRENQPQHF. CDR3 coding DNA: TGTGCCAGCAGCCCAGGGACACGAGAGAATCAGCCCCAGCATTTT.

This rearrangement joins TRBV6-1 to TRBJ1-1; 7 bases match TRBD1. The V gene's germline CDR1 is MNHNS and CDR2 SASEGT. V lost 8 bases to trimming and J lost 7 bases; unmatched junction nucleotides: 10. The CDR3 spans 13 residues. The CDR3 loop reads CASGSDRASEAFF. CDR3 bases: TGTGCCAGCGGGAGCGACAGGGCGAGTGAAGCTTTCTTT.

The rearrangement uses TRBV10-3 and TRBJ1-1; maybe TRBD1 (5 bases). The CDR3 sequence is 13 residues long. V lost 10 bases, J lost 1 base, and 13 bases lay in between. Germline CDR1 is ENHRY and CDR2 is SYGVKD. CDR3 protein: CATLSGQNTEAFF. The CDR3 DNA reads TGTGCCACCCTTTCCGGACAGAACACTGAAGCTTTCTTT.

V usage is TRBV7-9 and J usage is TRBJ2-6; D perhaps matches TRBD2 (6 bases). Trimming removed 2 bases from V and 1 base from J, with 15 bases in between. This CDR3 comprises 18 residues. Per the germline V gene, CDR1 is SEHNR and CDR2 is FQNEAQ (reference sequence). This CDR3 is CASSLSYPGESGANVLTF. The CDR3, as DNA: TGTGCCAGCAGCTTATCCTACCCGGGGGAGTCTGGGGCCAACGTCCTGACTTTC.

The V gene is TRBV28, the J gene TRBJ1-5; a possible D gene is TRBD1 (5 bases). Trimming removed 6 bases from V and 7 bases from J, with 10 bases in between. CDR3 length: 12 amino acids. Germline V gene data show CDR1 as MDHEN and CDR2 as SYDVKM. CDR3 region: CASRGPVQPQHF. The CDR3 bases are TGTGCCAGCAGGGGGCCGGTCCAGCCCCAGCATTTT.

This clone has more than one count but fewer than ten. The V and J genes are TRBV9 and TRBJ2-2; D might be TRBD2 (6 bases). Germline V lookup: CDR1 SGDLS, CDR2 YYNGEE. V was trimmed by 2 bases and J by 0 bases, leaving 8 bases between them. The CDR3 contains 15 residues. The CDR3 here is CASSVRGTNTGELFF. For the CDR3, the DNA is TGTGCCAGCAGCGTCCGGGGGACGAACACCGGGGAGCTGTTTTTT. Using reference TRBV9 and TRBJ2-2 for the parts outside the CDR3, the full variable domain is DSGVTQTPKHLITATGQRVTLRCSPRSGDLSVYWYQQSLDQGLQFLIQYYNGEERAKGNILERFSAQQFPDLHSELNLSSLELGDSALYFCASSVRGTNTGELFFGEGSRLTVL.

V gene TRBV12-5 combines with J gene TRBJ1-1; weak D call: TRBD1 (6 bases). Germline CDR1 LGHNT, CDR2 FRNRAP. V gave up 3 bases and J gave up 8 bases, with 10 bases separating them. The CDR3 runs to 12 residues. The CDR3 here is CASGFLTGEAFF. The CDR3, as DNA: TGTGCTAGTGGTTTTTTGACAGGAGAAGCTTTCTTT.

This clone showed up just once. The CDR3 loop reads CASSLRQGAYNEQFF. For the CDR3, the DNA is TGTGCCAGCAGCTTGCGTCAGGGCGCCTACAATGAGCAGTTCTTC. The V and J genes are TRBV7-2 and TRBJ2-1; possibly TRBD1 for D (5 bases). The CDR3 loop spans 15 amino acids. Deletions cut 3 bases from V and 2 bases from J, with 11 bases between. Germline lookup yields CDR1 SGHTA and CDR2 FQGNSA.

This clone was seen only a few times. This chain's CDR3 is CASSFITDTQYF. The CDR3 DNA reads TGTGCCAGCAGCTTTATCACAGATACGCAGTATTTT. The V call is TRBV5-4, the J call TRBJ2-3; D is unclear. V was pared by 2 bases and J by 2 bases, with 3 bases between. This CDR3 has 12 residues. From germline, CDR1 is SGHNT and CDR2 YYREEE (reference sequence).

The genes are TRBV5-1 and TRBJ2-1; TRBD2 aligns across 13 bases. Trimming cost V 4 bases and J 7 bases; bases outside gene matches: 8. Germline CDR1 reads SGHRS; CDR2 reads YFSETQ. There are 16 residues in the CDR3. The CDR3: CASSVLTSGGSNEQFF. Here the CDR3 DNA reads TGCGCCAGCAGCGTCCTGACTAGCGGGGGGTCAAATGAGCAGTTCTTC.

This clone has a handful of counts. J is TRBJ1-2 and V is TRBV4-1; D gene uncertain. CDR1 and CDR2 from the germline V gene are MGHRA and YSYEKL. Trimming removed 0 bases at V and 4 bases at J, with 12 bases between. The CDR3 has 15 residues. The CDR3 DNA reads TGCGCCAGCAGCCAAGAAGGCAGCGTCCGCTATGGCTACACCTTC. Residues: CASSQEGSVRYGYTF.